This TCR beta chain was captured by sequencing in a study of human T cells and chemical hapten exposure. Study details: All through the approximately 25-week study, the scalp of each patient received diphenylcyclopropenone doses weekly.

Trimming left V 1 base short and J 5 bases short, with 16 bases between. The CDR3 length is 15 residues. Germline CDR1 is SGDLS and CDR2 is YYNGEE. In the original workflow: There were a median of approximately 88,000 TCRs per sample, with a range from about 20,000 to 700,000. TCRdb reanalysed the RACE reads using MiXCR and keeps one entry per CDR3 protein. What appears here as the V and J calls and clone size reflects TCRdb's work, not the paper's. The table has about 81,000 distinct CDR3 sequences, roughly 10% seen once. The time point denotes: patch test 2, 6 weeks after DPC sensitization. Stated treatment: therapeutic diphenylcyclopropenone sensitization with weekly scalp DPC. Study conclusions and caveats: Relative to controls, expanded TCRs formed significantly more large CDR3 similarity clusters.

This clonotype was seen ten or more times. Its target is not known. The chain uses TRBV9 and TRBJ2-7; possible D gene TRBD2, 5 bases. This specimen was whole blood, taken in connection with sensitization to the hapten diphenylcyclopropenone (DPC). The receptor comes from a woman younger than 45 with alopecia areata. Some clones in this sample may be carry-over from other donors' samples. The CDR3 region is CASSVMAGTLDEQYF. The CDR3 DNA is TGTGCCAGCAGCGTAATGGCGGGTACCCTAGACGAGCAGTACTTC.